These 9 T cell receptor beta chains were sequenced from one sample in a study of blood T cell repertoires in COVID-19. Data came from immunoSEQ multiplex PCR; TCRdb stores just in-frame clones and leaves some out. The data show about 64,000 clones, about 88% seen once. The sample was peripheral blood. These receptors originate from a man in his 70s with acute or convalescent COVID-19.

J is TRBJ1-5 and V is TRBV24-1; D is unclear. The CDR3 consists of 15 residues. CDR1 KGHDR and CDR2 SFDVKD come from the germline V gene. V was trimmed by 2 bases and J by 5 bases, leaving 12 bases between them. This CDR3 is CATSDSATPYQPQHF. CDR3 DNA sequence: TGTGCCACCAGTGATTCCGCGACACCTTATCAGCCCCAGCATTTT.

V is TRBV7-2 and J is TRBJ1-5; TRBD1 is a possible D gene (5 bases). Germline V gene sequence: CDR1 SGHTA, CDR2 FQGNSA. Trimming stripped 1 base from V and 2 bases from J, with 12 bases between. The CDR3 extends over 16 amino acids. In nucleotides, the CDR3 is TGTGCCAGCAGCTTAGGGTTGGGGCAGGGCAATCAGCCCCAGCATTTT. Encoded protein: CASSLGLGQGNQPQHF.

This chain connects TRBV28 to TRBJ1-4; TRBD1 matches 12 bases. The CDR3 is made up of 15 amino acids. V dropped 7 bases and J dropped 7; count of bases not matched to a gene: 7. Germline V lookup: CDR1 MDHEN, CDR2 SYDVKM. CDR3 protein: CASKGQGASGEKLFF. The CDR3 DNA reads as TGTGCCAGCAAGGGACAGGGGGCTTCGGGTGAAAAACTGTTTTTT.

This clone showed up just once. V gene TRBV19 combines with J gene TRBJ1-2; D might be TRBD1 (5 bases). The CDR3 runs to 11 residues. In germline, CDR1 is LNHDA, CDR2 SQIVND (reference sequence). With 4 bases removed from V and 8 bases from J, the gap between germline ends came to 8 bases. Here the CDR3 DNA reads TGTGCCAGTAGTACGGGGGAGGGCTACACCTTC. It translates to CASSTGEGYTF.

This chain links TRBV28 with TRBJ2-3; 10 bases map to TRBD1. J was trimmed by 4 bases and V by 4 bases; bases with no gene match: 8. The CDR3 loop spans 16 amino acids. The V gene's germline CDR1 is MDHEN and CDR2 SYDVKM. CDR3 bases: TGTGCCAGCAGTTCCCCGGGGACAGGGGACGCAGATACGCAGTATTTT. Translated, it gives CASSSPGTGDADTQYF.

The rearrangement links TRBV11-2 to TRBJ2-3; TRBD1 is a possible D gene (5 bases). Trimming removed 5 bases at V and 1 base at J, with 7 bases between. Germline CDR1 and CDR2: SGHAT and FQNNGV. This CDR3 is 13 amino acids long. The CDR3 is CASSPQGTDTQYF. The CDR3 DNA is TGTGCCAGCAGCCCACAGGGCACAGATACGCAGTATTTT.

V usage is TRBV29-1 and J usage is TRBJ2-1; 12 nucleotides line up with TRBD1. Germline CDR1 SQVTM, CDR2 ANQGSEA. This CDR3 has 14 residues. The V gene end was trimmed by 4 bases and the J gene end by 7 bases; junction bases not matched to a gene: 5. The chain's CDR3 is CSVGGQGAQNEQFF. CDR3 DNA sequence: TGCAGCGTTGGGGGACAGGGGGCCCAAAATGAGCAGTTCTTC.

This sequence joins TRBV12-3 or TRBV12-4 and TRBJ1-4; D gene unclear. The CDR3 is made up of 13 amino acids. The V end lost 3 bases, the J end lost 4 bases, and 6 bases lay between the germline ends. The CDR3 loop reads CASSFRHNEKLFF. In nucleotides, the CDR3 is TGTGCCAGCAGTTTTAGACATAATGAAAAACTGTTTTTT.

V is TRBV12-3 or TRBV12-4 and J is TRBJ1-3; D remains unclear. The CDR3 is 13 residues long. V lost 6 bases to trimming and J lost 4 bases, with 10 bases between them. CDR3 in amino acids: CASRSRRGNTIYF. CDR3 coding DNA: TGTGCCAGCAGAAGCCGCAGGGGAAACACCATATATTTT.